The 5 T cell receptor beta chains below were found in one sample sequenced in a study of shared clonotypes between healthy human individuals. The method was immunoSEQ multiplex PCR; TCRdb's version includes in-frame clones alone and lacks a portion of them. This sample has about 2 million clones, with about 95% found just once. The naive CD8 fraction comprised CD45RO-negative cells positively selected for CCR7 and excluded terminally differentiated effector memory CD45RA+ cells. Sequencing was performed on naive CD8+ T cells sorted from blood. The receptors originated from a man younger than 35 in good health.

The chain uses TRBV16 and TRBJ1-5, with a possible D match to TRBD1 (6 bases). Trimming removed 6 bases from V and 7 bases from J, with 10 bases in between. The CDR3 loop spans 12 amino acids. Germline V gives CDR1 KGHSY, CDR2 FQNENV. The CDR3 DNA sequence: TGTGCCAGCAGTGAAGGGGGGCAGCCCCAGCATTTT. This codes for CASSEGGQPQHF.

As to this clone: The identical CDR3 is also encoded by other nucleotide sequences in the sample. This chain links TRBV5-6 with TRBJ2-3, with 8 bases that match TRBD1. The CDR3 is 15 amino acids. Germline CDR1 is SGHDT and CDR2 is YYEEEE. V shed 4 bases and J 3 bases; nucleotides not matched to a gene: 7. CDR3 DNA sequence: TGTGCCAGCAGCCTCGGACAGGGTGGGACAGATACGCAGTATTTT. Translated, it gives CASSLGQGGTDTQYF.

The sample holds one count of this clone. The rearrangement uses TRBV19 and TRBJ1-2; 7 nucleotides match TRBD1. The CDR3 sequence is 14 residues long. Germline values: CDR1 LNHDA, CDR2 SQIVND (reference sequence). J gave up 3 bases and V 4 bases, and 5 bases lay outside the gene matches. In DNA, the CDR3 is TGTGCCAGTAGTACCCCCGGACAGGACTATGGCTACACCTTC. Its protein is CASSTPGQDYGYTF.

The chain is built from TRBV10-2 and TRBJ2-3; 7 bases map to TRBD2. The CDR3 has 17 amino acids. V gave up 3 bases and J gave up 0 bases; unmatched junction bases: 9. Per germline, CDR1 WSHSY and CDR2 SAAADI. The CDR3 DNA reads TGCGCCAGCAGTGAAGAAGCGGGACTTTCCAGCACAGATACGCAGTATTTT. The encoded protein is CASSEEAGLSSTDTQYF.

The CDR3 loop reads CASSSMGLANYEQYF. The CDR3 region has the DNA TGTGCCAGCAGCAGTATGGGCCTCGCTAACTACGAGCAGTACTTC. The chain has TRBV7-9 and TRBJ2-7, with D uncertain. Germline values: CDR1 SEHNR, CDR2 FQNEAQ (reference sequence). There are 15 residues in the CDR3. Trimming took 5 bases from V and 3 from J, leaving 17 bases between them.